The sequence of this T cell receptor beta chain was determined in a study of T cells in Graves' hyperthyroidism and ophthalmopathy. With 0 bases removed from V and 1 base from J, the gap between germline ends came to 14 bases. The CDR3 is 17 residues long. The germline gives CDR1 LNHNV, CDR2 YYDKDF (reference sequence). Regions amplified from RNA transcripts were the TCR beta CDR3 regions. HTBI primers drove first-round RT-PCR of the TCR CDR3. TCRdb passed the multiplex PCR reads through MiXCR, listing each CDR3 protein once. The sample yields about 400,000 distinct CDR3 sequences, approximately 14% seen once. This clonotype was observed at least ten times.

This TCR derives from a woman aged 18-29 years with Graves' hyperthyroidism. Sample: blood. The chain is built from TRBV15 and TRBJ2-3; no clear D gene. CDR3 sequence reads: CATSRDLGRRGTDTQYF. The CDR3, as DNA: TGTGCCACCAGCAGAGATCTCGGCAGGCGCGGCACAGATACGCAGTATTTT.